The 2 T cell receptor beta chains presented below share a single source sample, sequenced in a study of T cell clones after liver transplantation. TCRdb's copy holds only in-frame clones and misses some; the assay was immunoSEQ multiplex PCR. The top ten clones hold roughly 13% of a sample with approximately 18,000 clones, 80% to 90% of them seen once. The source was CD8+ T cells from blood, collected 46 months after liver transplant. The receptors were sampled from a human patient who received a liver transplant. These T cells may partly come from the graft donor.

The J gene is TRBJ1-5, the V gene TRBV27; TRBD1 is a possible D gene (6 bases). V lost 5 bases and J lost 6, with 20 bases in between. Germline values: CDR1 MNHEY, CDR2 SMNVEV (reference sequence). CDR3 size: 16 residues. CDR3 loop: CASSPSLRGGIQPQHF. The CDR3 nucleotides read TGTGCCAGCAGTCCATCACTAAGGGGGGGTATTCAGCCCCAGCATTTT.

This chain joins TRBV10-1 and TRBJ1-5, with D unresolved. Germline CDR1 and CDR2: WNHNN and SYGVQD (reference sequence). The CDR3 has 13 amino acids. Trimming left V 2 bases short and J 9 bases short, with 11 bases between. The CDR3 DNA sequence: TGCGCCAGCAGTGAGGACCCCGTCGGGCCCCAGCATTTT. This translates into CASSEDPVGPQHF.